The rows below give T cell receptor beta chains drawn from one sample of a study of blood T cell repertoires in COVID-19. Sequenced by immunoSEQ multiplex PCR; TCRdb stores in-frame clones only, minus some. The table shows 450,000 or so clones, with about 88% occurring only once. The sequencing input was peripheral blood. The receptors come from a man aged 18 to 30 with COVID-19, enrolled during active disease. Both conserved end residues are part of each CDR3. A D gene is named only where the DNA matches it firmly. Clone size appears in some rows only: once, few, many, or a class for an expanded clone.

>.|TRBJ2-5|.|TRBV6-6
TGTGCCAGCAGTCCCGGGGTAGCGAGGCAAGAGACCCAGTACTTC
CASSPGVARQETQYF
>TRBD1|TRBJ2-2|.|TRBV5-4
TGTGCCAGCAGCAGAAACCCGGGACAGGCGAACACCGGGGAGCTGTTTTTT
CASSRNPGQANTGELFF
>TRBD1|TRBJ1-1|.|TRBV27
TGTGCCAGCAGTTTGTCCGGGACAGTGAACACTGAAGCTTTCTTT
CASSLSGTVNTEAFF
>TRBD2|TRBJ2-3|.|TRBV11-2
TGTGCCAGCAGCTTAGCGGGGGGAAGCGCAGATACGCAGTATTTT
CASSLAGGSADTQYF
>.|TRBJ2-1|.|TRBV3-1/TRBV3-2
TGTGCCAGCAGCCATCCCCAGGGGGACTATGAGCAGTTCTTC
CASSHPQGDYEQFF
>TRBD2|TRBJ2-1|.|TRBV9
TGTGCCAGCAGCGTAGGCCTAGCGGTAAGCTCCTACAATGAGCAGTTCTTC
CASSVGLAVSSYNEQFF
>TRBD1|TRBJ1-5|.|TRBV4-1
TGCGCCAGCAGCCCCATTGGACAGGGGACTCAGCCCCAGCATTTT
CASSPIGQGTQPQHF
>TRBD2|TRBJ2-1|.|TRBV5-1
TGCGCCAGCAGCTTGGCCGCTGCGGGAGTCTTGGATGAGCAGTTCTTC
CASSLAAAGVLDEQFF
>.|TRBJ1-3|.|TRBV15
TGTGCCACCAGCAGAGATATCCGGAGCTCTGGAAACACCATATATTTT
CATSRDIRSSGNTIYF
>TRBD2|TRBJ2-3|.|TRBV18
TGTGCCAGCTCTATCACTAGCGGGAGCCATTCGAGCACAGATACGCAGTATTTT
CASSITSGSHSSTDTQYF
>.|TRBJ2-4|.|TRBV7-9
TGTGCCAGCAGAGAACTAATAGCCAAAAACATTCAGTACTTC
CASRELIAKNIQYF
>TRBD2|TRBJ2-1|.|TRBV19
TGTGCCAGTAGGAAACTAGCGGGAGGGCGCAATGAGCAGTTCTTC
CASRKLAGGRNEQFF
>.|TRBJ2-3|.|TRBV2
TGTGCCAGCAGTACTGGACAGAGCACAGATACGCAGTATTTT
CASSTGQSTDTQYF
>.|TRBJ1-1|.|TRBV21-1
TGTGCCAGCAGCAAAGGCTTTGGCATGAACACTGAAGCTTTCTTT
CASSKGFGMNTEAFF
>TRBD1|TRBJ2-7|.|TRBV2
TGTGCCACAACCGGGACAGGGACCTACGAGCAGTACTTC
CATTGTGTYEQYF
>.|TRBJ2-7|.|TRBV24-1
TGTGCCACCAGTCAAAACGGCGAGCAGTACTTC
CATSQNGEQYF
>.|TRBJ2-7|.|TRBV27
TGTGCCAGCAGTTTATCATCCCCGGGCTACGAGCAGTACTTC
CASSLSSPGYEQYF
>TRBD1|TRBJ2-5|.|TRBV24-1
TGTGCCACCAGTGATTCCGGACAGGGACTGCTACAAGAGACCCAGTACTTC
CATSDSGQGLLQETQYF
>TRBD2|TRBJ2-1|once|TRBV24-1
TGTGCCACCAGTCCTAGCGGGGACCTCAATGAGCAGTTCTTC
CATSPSGDLNEQFF
>TRBD1|TRBJ2-7|few|TRBV27
TGTGCCAGCAGTTTATTCAGCACAGGGGGCGACTACGAGCAGTACTTC
CASSLFSTGGDYEQYF
>.|TRBJ1-1|.|TRBV5-6
TGTGCCAGCAGCTCTGGGACTTTCGGCACTGAAGCTTTCTTT
CASSSGTFGTEAFF
>.|TRBJ2-5|.|TRBV29-1
TGCAGTGAAGGACAGTCCCAAGAGACCCAGTACTTC
CSEGQSQETQYF
>.|TRBJ1-1|.|TRBV3-1/TRBV3-2
TGTGCCAGCAGCCAAGAATGGGGCAGGGCCCCTGAAGCTTTCTTT
CASSQEWGRAPEAFF
>TRBD2|TRBJ2-3|.|TRBV10-3
TGTGCCATCAGTGTTGCTAGCGGGGGGTATGGAGATACGCAGTATTTT
CAISVASGGYGDTQYF
>.|TRBJ2-5|.|TRBV14
TGTGCCAGCAGCCCGAGGACTGGAGAGGCCCAGTACTTC
CASSPRTGEAQYF
>.|TRBJ1-5|few|TRBV4-2
TGTGCCAGCAGCCCCACGCCGGGGGTCGTAGGCAATCAGCCCCAGCATTTT
CASSPTPGVVGNQPQHF
>.|TRBJ2-2|.|TRBV5-4
TGTGCCAGCAGTCCAAGGGAGTGGGGAATCGGGGAGCTGTTTTTT
CASSPREWGIGELFF
>.|TRBJ2-2|.|TRBV19
TGTGCCAGTAGTATCCAGGGGACAGGGGAGCTGTTTTTT
CASSIQGTGELFF
>.|TRBJ1-2|.|TRBV6-1
TGTGCCAGCAGTGACCCGACAGGAGGCATCTATGGCTACACCTTC
CASSDPTGGIYGYTF
>TRBD1|TRBJ1-5|few|TRBV27
TGTGCCAGCAGTCCATCGACAGGGGAGAGCAATCAGCCCCAGCATTTT
CASSPSTGESNQPQHF
>TRBD1|TRBJ1-2|.|TRBV4-1
TGCGCCAGCAGCCAACCGGGACAGGGGGACTATGGCTACACCTTC
CASSQPGQGDYGYTF
>TRBD2|TRBJ2-3|.|TRBV28
TGTGCCAGCAGCCCTAGCGGGAGGTGGGATAGCACAGATACGCAGTATTTT
CASSPSGRWDSTDTQYF
>.|TRBJ2-7|.|TRBV7-2
TGTGCCAGCAGCTTAGGGGTAGGTGGAGACGAGCAGTACTTC
CASSLGVGGDEQYF
>TRBD1|TRBJ2-1|.|TRBV11-2
TGTGCCAGCAGCTTAATGGGACAGGGCGTGAATGAGCAGTTCTTC
CASSLMGQGVNEQFF
>.|TRBJ2-1|.|TRBV7-9
TGTGCCAGCAGCGAAGGGACTTTCAATGAGCAGTTCTTC
CASSEGTFNEQFF
>TRBD2|TRBJ2-7|.|TRBV4-1
TGCGCCAGCAGCCAAGCTAGCGGGGCGTCCTACGAGCAGTACTTC
CASSQASGASYEQYF
>.|TRBJ2-2|.|TRBV19
TGTGCCAGTAGTATTAGAACAGGACCCGGGGAGCTGTTTTTT
CASSIRTGPGELFF
>.|TRBJ1-6|.|TRBV5-4
TGTGCCAGCAGCCCATCGGGACTTGGGCGTTCACCCCTCCACTTT
CASSPSGLGRSPLHF
>.|TRBJ1-6|.|TRBV7-2
TGTGCCAGCAGCTCGGACAGCTCCTATAATTCACCCCTCCACTTT
CASSSDSSYNSPLHF